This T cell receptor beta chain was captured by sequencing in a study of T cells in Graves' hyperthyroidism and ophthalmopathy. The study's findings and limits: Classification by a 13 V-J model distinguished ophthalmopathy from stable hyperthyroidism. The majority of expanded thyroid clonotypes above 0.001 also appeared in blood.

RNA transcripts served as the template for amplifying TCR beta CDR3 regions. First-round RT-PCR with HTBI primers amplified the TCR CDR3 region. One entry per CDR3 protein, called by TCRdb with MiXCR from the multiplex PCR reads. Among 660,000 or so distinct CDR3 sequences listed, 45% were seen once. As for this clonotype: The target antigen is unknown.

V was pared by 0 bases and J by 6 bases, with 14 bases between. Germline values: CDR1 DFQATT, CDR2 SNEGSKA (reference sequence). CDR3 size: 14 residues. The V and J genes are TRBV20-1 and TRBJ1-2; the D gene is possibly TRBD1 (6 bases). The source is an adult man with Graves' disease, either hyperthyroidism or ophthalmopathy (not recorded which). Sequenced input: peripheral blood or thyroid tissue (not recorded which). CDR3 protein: CSARDLDSIDGYTF. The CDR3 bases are TGCAGTGCTAGAGACCTGGACAGTATAGATGGCTACACCTTC.